This TCR beta chain was found in a study of shared clonotypes between healthy human individuals. Whole-study findings and limits: In a handful of donors, about 5% of naive CD4 clonotypes appeared in common. Owing to a small donor count, the genetic and exposure-history diversity represented was limited.

With respect to this clone: As yet, its antigen is unknown.

CDR1 and CDR2 (germline): SEHNR, FQNEAQ (reference sequence). The germline V and J ends were trimmed by 3 bases and 0 bases, with 10 bases remaining between them. The CDR3 has 15 amino acids. Deep was the level used in running the assay. The method was immunoSEQ multiplex PCR; TCRdb's version includes in-frame clones alone and lacks a portion of them. The data hold roughly 640,000 clones, with approximately 79% observed a single time. The sequence derives from a woman aged 30 to 39 in good health. The V gene is TRBV7-9, the J gene TRBJ2-3; no clear D. The sample comprised memory CD4+ T cells sorted from blood. Subset described: CD45RA-negative fraction. The CDR3 region has the DNA TGTGCCAGCAGCTTCGGAGCAGATAGCACAGATACGCAGTATTTT. Translation gives CASSFGADSTDTQYF.